The 26 T cell receptor beta chains listed next were all sequenced from one sample in a study of cytotoxic CD8 clonotypes in ibrutinib-treated CLL. TCRdb's copy holds only in-frame clones and misses some; the assay was immunoSEQ multiplex PCR. The data contain around 310,000 clones, around four fifths of them singletons. The sequencing used PBMCs, collected before ibrutinib treatment. The receptors shown here come from a human donor with chronic lymphocytic leukemia.

The CDR3 bases are TGTGCCAGCAGCCCGGAGACAGGGGGCTATGGCTACACCTTC. Amino acids: CASSPETGGYGYTF. The rearrangement joins TRBV9 to TRBJ1-2, with 9 bases identical to TRBD1. The junction had 5 bases not matched to a gene; V was cut back by 4 bases and J by 4 bases. This CDR3 contains 14 residues. The germline gives CDR1 SGDLS, CDR2 YYNGEE.

On this clone: Compared with germline, one end of the junction differs, possibly owing to a read error. The V and J genes are TRBV7-6 and TRBJ2-7, with 7 bases fitting TRBD2. CDR1 is SGHVS, CDR2 FNYEAQ, per germline. The CDR3 contains 12 residues. The CDR3 sequence is CASSSGEGYSDF. CDR3 DNA sequence: TGTGCCAGCAGCTCCGGGGAGGGATATTCGGACTTC.

This clone is a singleton in its sample. V gene TRBV19 combines with J gene TRBJ2-3; D tentatively reads TRBD1 or TRBD2 (6 bases each). CDR1 is LNHDA, CDR2 SQIVND, per germline (reference sequence). V was pared by 3 bases and J by 3 bases, with 13 bases between. The length of the CDR3 is 15 residues. The CDR3 nucleotides are TGTGCCAGTAGTATCGGGGGACAAGCAACAGATACGCAGTATTTT. It encodes CASSIGGQATDTQYF.

This chain links TRBV6-5 with TRBJ2-2; 7 nucleotides align to TRBD2. This CDR3 region has 15 residues. The J segment lost 3 bases and the V segment lost 0 bases, leaving 1 base of the junction unmatched. Germline CDR1 MNHEY, CDR2 SVGAGI. This chain's CDR3 is CASSYSGGYTGELFF. DNA for the CDR3: TGTGCCAGCAGTTACTCGGGGGGGTACACCGGGGAGCTGTTTTTT.

The chain uses TRBV6-5 and TRBJ1-5, with a weak D call TRBD1 (6 bases). This CDR3 is 15 amino acids long. V was clipped by 5 bases and J by 5 bases, with 16 bases between them. Looked up from germline, CDR1 is MNHEY and CDR2 is SVGAGI. CDR3 region: CASSPITHRDQPQHF. CDR3 nucleotides: TGTGCCAGCAGTCCTATAACCCACAGGGATCAGCCCCAGCATTTT.

The chain joins TRBV4-3 to TRBJ2-7; 8 nucleotides agree with TRBD1. This CDR3 has 16 residues. Looked up from germline, CDR1 is LGHNA and CDR2 is YSLEER. V shed 0 bases, J shed 3 bases, and the junction held 7 bases outside the gene matches. The CDR3 sequence: CASSQDSGQGGYEQYF. As DNA, the CDR3 is TGCGCCAGCAGCCAAGATTCAGGACAGGGTGGCTACGAGCAGTACTTC.

This clone appeared a few times. The J gene is TRBJ2-3, the V gene TRBV6-5, with 7 bases identical to TRBD2. This CDR3 has 15 residues. Germline V lookup: CDR1 MNHEY, CDR2 SVGAGI. V lost 3 bases to trimming and J lost 3 bases; unmatched junction nucleotides: 6. CDR3 nucleotide sequence: TGTGCCAGCAGTTATTGGGCGGGAGTGACAGATACGCAGTATTTT. Protein: CASSYWAGVTDTQYF.

V usage is TRBV9 and J usage is TRBJ2-2; D uncertain. The CDR3 length is 13 residues. The germline gives CDR1 SGDLS, CDR2 YYNGEE. V was pared by 0 bases and J by 5 bases, with 5 bases between. The CDR3 nucleotides read TGTGCCAGCAGCGTAGCTCAAACCGGGGAGCTGTTTTTT. It yields the protein CASSVAQTGELFF.

The CDR3, as DNA: TGTGCCAGCAGCGTAGGGACAGGCCTTAACTATGGCTACACCTTC. It encodes CASSVGTGLNYGYTF. This sequence joins TRBV9 and TRBJ1-2; TRBD1 matches 7 bases. This CDR3 region has 15 residues. V trimming: 0 bases; J trimming: 1 base; junction bases outside the gene matches: 3. Per the germline V gene, CDR1 is SGDLS and CDR2 is YYNGEE.

The chain links TRBV5-4 to TRBJ2-3, with TRBD1 matching over 7 bases. The CDR3 extends over 15 amino acids. Trimming took 0 bases from V and 11 from J; bases not matched to a gene: 12. Germline-derived CDR1 and CDR2 are SGHNT and YYREEE (reference sequence). The CDR3 reads CASSLAWPTGEGQYF. The CDR3, as DNA: TGTGCCAGCAGCTTGGCCTGGCCAACAGGGGAAGGGCAGTATTTT.

V gene TRBV7-2 combines with J gene TRBJ2-7; 7 bases line up with TRBD2. The ends lost 2 bases at V and 3 bases at J; junction bases unmatched: 4. The length of the CDR3 is 14 residues. Germline V gives CDR1 SGHTA, CDR2 FQGNSA. CDR3: CASSLYPGGYEQYF. CDR3 in DNA: TGTGCCAGCAGCTTATATCCGGGAGGCTACGAGCAGTACTTC. Full variable domain (outside the CDR3, taken from reference TRBV7-2 and TRBJ2-7): GAGVSQSPSNKVTEKGKDVELRCDPISGHTALYWYRQSLGQGLEFLIYFQGNSAPDKSGLPSDRFSAERTGGSVSTLTIQRTQQEDSAVYLCASSLYPGGYEQYFGPGTRLTVT.

The chain joins TRBV7-6 to TRBJ2-7; D possibly uses TRBD1 or TRBD2 (5 bases each). Germline values: CDR1 SGHVS, CDR2 FNYEAQ. The CDR3 loop spans 14 amino acids. Trimming left V 3 bases short and J 3 bases short, with 12 bases between. In DNA, the CDR3 is TGTGCCAGCAGCTTTGGGACCGGAGTCTACGAGCAGTACTTC. It yields the protein CASSFGTGVYEQYF.

The chain employs TRBV6-5 and TRBJ1-2; the D is unclear. V lost 4 bases, J lost 2 bases, and 14 bases lay in between. The CDR3 is made up of 15 amino acids. Germline loops: CDR1 MNHEY, CDR2 SVGAGI. This CDR3 is CASSSPRTLNYGYTF. In DNA form, the CDR3 reads TGTGCCAGCAGTTCCCCTCGGACCTTAAACTATGGCTACACCTTC.

In this sample, this clone turned up once. The chain recombines TRBV7-9 with TRBJ1-6; weak D call: TRBD1 (5 bases). Trimming shortened V by 2 bases and J by 9 bases, and 8 bases separated the two germline ends. The CDR3 has 13 amino acids. Germline assignment: CDR1 SEHNR and CDR2 FQNEAQ (reference sequence). CDR3 protein: CASSLQGGSPLHF. The CDR3 DNA sequence: TGTGCCAGCAGCTTACAGGGAGGTTCACCCCTCCACTTT.

The chain recombines TRBV27 with TRBJ1-1, with 10 positions matching TRBD1. CDR1 and CDR2 from the germline V gene are MNHEY and SMNVEV (reference sequence). V was clipped by 3 bases and J by 4 bases; unmatched bases: 14. The CDR3 has 18 residues. The CDR3 loop reads CASSFRFDRGREGTEAFF. The CDR3, as DNA: TGTGCCAGCAGTTTCCGATTTGACAGGGGGCGGGAGGGCACTGAAGCTTTCTTT.

The chain uses TRBV19 and TRBJ1-1, with 9 bases fitting TRBD1. This CDR3 comprises 13 residues. V lost 8 bases and J lost 5; bases outside the gene matches: 6. Per the germline V gene, CDR1 is LNHDA and CDR2 is SQIVND (reference sequence). The CDR3 coding sequence is TGTGCCAGTTGGGACAGGGAGGGAACTGAAGCTTTCTTT. Protein: CASWDREGTEAFF.

CDR3 in amino acids: CASSQIFGTGYNEQFF. The CDR3 bases are TGTGCCAGCAGCCAAATATTCGGGACAGGCTACAATGAGCAGTTCTTC. The rearrangement joins TRBV14 to TRBJ2-1; TRBD1 matches at 8 bases. Unmatched junction bases numbered 6, after V lost 2 bases and J lost 3 bases. CDR1 and CDR2 from the germline V gene are SGHDN and FVKESK. There are 16 residues in the CDR3. Together with reference TRBV14 and TRBJ2-1, the CDR3 gives the full variable domain: EAGVTQFPSHSVIEKGQTVTLRCDPISGHDNLYWYRRVMGKEIKFLLHFVKESKQDESGMPNNRFLAERTGGTYSTLKVQPAELEDSGVYFCASSQIFGTGYNEQFFGPGTRLTVL.

The chain joins TRBV5-4 to TRBJ2-7; D is undetermined. Germline V lookup: CDR1 SGHNT, CDR2 YYREEE (reference sequence). Trimming took 0 bases from V and 0 from J, leaving 4 bases between them. The CDR3 is made up of 13 amino acids. Here the CDR3 reads CASSLESSYEQYF. In DNA, the CDR3 is TGTGCCAGCAGCTTGGAGAGCTCCTACGAGCAGTACTTC.

The V call is TRBV29-1, the J call TRBJ2-3, with 7 bases fitting TRBD2. CDR1 is SQVTM, CDR2 ANQGSEA, per germline. Unmatched junction bases numbered 11, after V lost 5 bases and J lost 6 bases. The CDR3 contains 14 residues. The CDR3 sequence is CSVLGGDSLDTQYF. The CDR3 region has the DNA TGCAGCGTTCTTGGGGGGGACTCGCTGGATACGCAGTATTTT.

This clone was picked up a small number of times. This chain connects TRBV9 to TRBJ1-5; D is perhaps TRBD1 (6 bases). The CDR3 spans 14 residues. V was pared by 2 bases and J by 6 bases, with 12 bases between. The V gene's germline CDR1 is SGDLS and CDR2 YYNGEE. This chain's CDR3 is CASSVGGHGQPQHF. In DNA, the CDR3 is TGTGCCAGCAGCGTTGGGGGGCACGGTCAGCCCCAGCATTTT. Looking up the rest from reference TRBV9 and TRBJ1-5 gives the full variable domain: DSGVTQTPKHLITATGQRVTLRCSPRSGDLSVYWYQQSLDQGLQFLIQYYNGEERAKGNILERFSAQQFPDLHSELNLSSLELGDSALYFCASSVGGHGQPQHFGDGTRLSIL.

This clone showed up just once. The CDR3 reads CASSLTVSSYNEQFF. DNA for the CDR3: TGTGCCAGCAGTTTAACGGTAAGCTCCTACAATGAGCAGTTCTTC. V usage is TRBV27 and J usage is TRBJ2-1, with D hard to call. V lost 2 bases and J 0 bases, leaving 8 bases between the germline ends. Germline V gives CDR1 MNHEY, CDR2 SMNVEV (reference sequence). CDR3 length: 15 residues.

As for this clone: One end of the junction does not line up with germline, which may come from a read error. Written as DNA, the CDR3 is TGTGCCAGCAGCCAAGATCCGAGCCGACCCAACTTC. It specifies CASSQDPSRPNF. V usage is TRBV14 and J usage is TRBJ2-7, with unresolved D. The CDR3 consists of 12 residues. Germline CDR1 reads SGHDN; CDR2 reads FVKESK.

The genes are TRBV28 and TRBJ2-7, with TRBD1 as a possible D gene (6 bases). Trimming removed 6 bases from V and 4 bases from J, with 13 bases in between. The CDR3 spans 13 residues. Per germline, CDR1 MDHEN and CDR2 SYDVKM. CDR3 in amino acids: CASRLQGRYEQYF. CDR3 sequence (DNA): TGTGCCAGCAGACTACAGGGAAGATACGAGCAGTACTTC.

V gene TRBV30 combines with J gene TRBJ2-3, with a tentative D call TRBD1 (7 bases). Germline assignment: CDR1 GTSNPN and CDR2 SVGIG (reference sequence). This CDR3 contains 14 residues. V was pared by 1 base and J by 4 bases, with 12 bases between. The CDR3 DNA is TGTGCCTGGAGTGCAGGGGGGCGGGCAGATACGCAGTATTTT. This encodes CAWSAGGRADTQYF.

This chain links TRBV4-1 with TRBJ2-1; TRBD2 matches 14 bases. Per the germline V gene, CDR1 is MGHRA and CDR2 is YSYEKL. This CDR3 has 17 amino acids. With V trimmed by 2 bases and J by 8 bases, 8 bases remained unmatched. Here the CDR3 DNA reads TGCGCCAGCAGCCAAAGACTAGCGGGAGGGCTTGATTATGAGCAGTTCTTC. Its translation is CASSQRLAGGLDYEQFF.

The rearrangement links TRBV15 to TRBJ2-7; the D is unclear. Deletions cut 4 bases from V and 6 bases from J, with 16 bases between. CDR3 length: 14 amino acids. CDR1 and CDR2 from the germline V gene are LNHNV and YYDKDF (reference sequence). The CDR3 DNA reads as TGTGCCACCAGCACCCTCGGGCGCTTTGGCGAGCAGTACTTC. It translates to CATSTLGRFGEQYF.